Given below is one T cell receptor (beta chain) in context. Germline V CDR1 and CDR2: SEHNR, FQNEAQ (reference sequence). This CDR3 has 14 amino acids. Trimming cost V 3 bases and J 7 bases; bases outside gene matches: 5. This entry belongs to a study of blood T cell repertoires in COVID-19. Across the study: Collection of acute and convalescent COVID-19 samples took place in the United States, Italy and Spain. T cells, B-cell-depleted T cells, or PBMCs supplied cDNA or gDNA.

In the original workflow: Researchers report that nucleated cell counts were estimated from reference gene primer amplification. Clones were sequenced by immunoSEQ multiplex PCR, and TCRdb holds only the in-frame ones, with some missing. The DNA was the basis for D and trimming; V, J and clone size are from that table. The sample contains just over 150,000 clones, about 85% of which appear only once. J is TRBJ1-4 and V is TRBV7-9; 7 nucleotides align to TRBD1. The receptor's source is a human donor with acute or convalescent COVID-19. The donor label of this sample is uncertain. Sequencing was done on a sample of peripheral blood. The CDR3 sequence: CASSLGQGGEKLFF. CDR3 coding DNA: TGTGCCAGCAGCTTGGGGCAGGGGGGTGAAAAACTGTTTTTT.